Below, 19 T cell receptor beta chains from the same sample are listed, as sequenced in a study of T-cell reconstitution after alpha-beta-depleted transplantation in children. A TCRbeta library incorporating unique molecular identifiers was prepared. TCRdb analysed the PCR reads with MiXCR anew, one entry per CDR3 protein. The table shows 90,000 to 100,000 distinct CDR3 sequences, with 20% to 30% occurring only once. The sequences come from PBMCs, collected before TCRalphabeta/CD19-depleted stem cell transplant. The receptors were sampled from a boy aged 2-15 years with acute lymphoblastic leukemia, due to receive a stem cell transplant.

This clonotype was found a few times. The gene calls are TRBV6-5 and TRBJ1-4; 7 bases align to TRBD1. V shed 8 bases and J 7 bases; nucleotides not matched to a gene: 4. Germline V gene sequence: CDR1 MNHEY, CDR2 SVGAGI. CDR3 length equals 12 residues. CDR3 sequence reads: CASGRGREKLFF. Here the CDR3 DNA reads TGTGCCAGCGGGAGGGGGCGTGAAAAACTGTTTTTT.

This chain joins TRBV24-1 and TRBJ2-5, with a weak D call TRBD1 (5 bases). CDR3 length: 15 residues. CDR1 and CDR2 from the germline V gene are KGHDR and SFDVKD. Trimming left V 7 bases short and J 2 bases short, with 16 bases between. CDR3 nucleotide sequence: TGTGCCACCAGCTCCTTGACAGATATACAAGAGACCCAGTACTTC. The encoded protein is CATSSLTDIQETQYF.

V and J are TRBV4-1 and TRBJ2-7, with D perhaps assigned TRBD1 or TRBD2 (5 bases each). The CDR3 runs to 16 residues. CDR1 and CDR2 (germline): MGHRA, YSYEKL. V gave up 1 base and J gave up 2 bases, with 15 bases separating them. For the CDR3, the DNA is TGCGCCAGCAGCCAAGTGGGGGAGTTCCCTACCTACGAGCAGTACTTC. This translates into CASSQVGEFPTYEQYF.

The chain has TRBV20-1 and TRBJ2-5; 9 bases agree with TRBD1. The CDR3 loop spans 16 amino acids. Germline lookup yields CDR1 DFQATT and CDR2 SNEGSKA (reference sequence). Trimming removed 5 bases from V and 2 bases from J; junction bases left unmatched: 12. CDR3 DNA: TGCAGTGCTCACTCGCCCCGGGACAGGGCTCAAGAGACCCAGTACTTC. This codes for CSAHSPRDRAQETQYF.

This clonotype came up a few times. This sequence joins TRBV7-3 and TRBJ2-3, with TRBD1 matching 9 bases. The CDR3 contains 15 residues. CDR1 and CDR2 from the germline V gene are SGHTA and FQGTGA. V shed 7 bases and J 5 bases; nucleotides not matched to a gene: 10. CDR3 nucleotides: TGTGCCAGCACCCCCAGGGGGACAGGGTTAGATACGCAGTATTTT. Translating it yields CASTPRGTGLDTQYF.

This clonotype was seen only a few times. The V and J genes are TRBV5-6 and TRBJ1-5; no clear D gene. Per germline, CDR1 SGHDT and CDR2 YYEEEE. This CDR3 contains 12 residues. Trimming removed 4 bases at V and 3 bases at J, with 5 bases between. CDR3 sequence: CASSGYNQPQHF. The CDR3 DNA follows: TGTGCCAGCAGCGGGTACAATCAGCCCCAGCATTTT.

Note on this clonotype: This sequence may be a read error, since a much larger clone differs from it by one base. The rearrangement uses TRBV14 and TRBJ1-1; TRBD1 agrees at 7 bases. The CDR3 totals 12 residues. The V gene's germline CDR1 is SGHDN and CDR2 FVKESK. CDR3 loop: CASSGRGTGAFF. The CDR3 region has the DNA TGTGCCAGCAGCGGCAGGGGGACTGGAGCTTTCTTT.

This chain joins TRBV24-1 and TRBJ2-5; 7 bases agree with TRBD2. CDR3 size: 16 residues. CDR1 and CDR2 from the germline V gene are KGHDR and SFDVKD. The junction had 7 bases not matched to a gene; V was cut back by 3 bases and J by 1 base. CDR3 DNA: TGTGCCACCAGTGATGGGGAGGGCGGGAGCCAAGAGACCCAGTACTTC. It yields the protein CATSDGEGGSQETQYF.

V gene TRBV5-1 combines with J gene TRBJ2-1, with 8 nucleotides matching TRBD2. Germline-derived CDR1 and CDR2 are SGHRS and YFSETQ. This CDR3 region has 12 residues. V trimming: 4 bases; J trimming: 15 bases; junction bases outside the gene matches: 9. CDR3 DNA: TGCGCCAGCAGCCGCTTGGGACTAGAACTGTTCTTC. Residues: CASSRLGLELFF.

The chain employs TRBV5-4 and TRBJ2-2; TRBD2 matches at 13 bases. Germline CDR1 SGHNT, CDR2 YYREEE (reference sequence). J gave up 1 base and V 5 bases, and 2 bases lay outside the gene matches. CDR3 length: 16 residues. This CDR3 is CASSRLAGGNTGELFF. In DNA, the CDR3 is TGTGCCAGCAGTCGACTAGCGGGAGGGAACACCGGGGAGCTGTTTTTT.

The chain uses TRBV28 and TRBJ2-3, with D possibly matching TRBD2 (5 bases). The ends were cut back, 6 bases at V and 2 bases at J, with 12 bases in the middle. This CDR3 is built from 14 residues. Germline V lookup: CDR1 MDHEN, CDR2 SYDVKM. The CDR3 nucleotides are TGTGCCAGCAGGGCCCAAGGACTCACAGATACGCAGTATTTT. It is translated as CASRAQGLTDTQYF.

This clonotype was found many times. The chain couples TRBV28 to TRBJ1-3, with D unclear. The germline V and J ends were trimmed by 7 bases and 0 bases, with 10 bases remaining between them. This CDR3 is 14 amino acids long. The germline V gene has CDR1 MDHEN and CDR2 SYDVKM. The CDR3 reads CASTLAISGNTIYF. The CDR3 DNA is TGTGCCAGCACACTTGCCATCTCTGGAAACACCATATATTTT.

This clonotype was seen only a few times. The chain recombines TRBV10-3 with TRBJ2-1, with D perhaps TRBD2 (6 bases). The V end lost 2 bases, the J end lost 8 bases, and 16 bases lay between the germline ends. In germline, CDR1 is ENHRY, CDR2 SYGVKD. CDR3 size: 15 residues. CDR3 region: CAISEAGTGVDEQFF. The CDR3 DNA reads as TGTGCCATCAGTGAGGCGGGAACTGGGGTGGATGAGCAGTTCTTC.

V usage is TRBV11-3 and J usage is TRBJ2-1; no clear D gene. CDR1 SGHNT and CDR2 YENEEA come from the germline V gene. The V and J ends lost 5 bases and 5 bases respectively, with 10 bases between them. CDR3 length: 13 amino acids. The CDR3 DNA reads TGTGCCAGCAGCCCGGTCCCCGACAATGAGCAGTTCTTC. Amino acid sequence: CASSPVPDNEQFF.

This clonotype appeared a few times. This rearrangement joins TRBV5-1 to TRBJ2-1, with TRBD2 matching over 7 bases. In germline, CDR1 is SGHRS, CDR2 YFSETQ. The CDR3 length is 15 residues. J was trimmed by 4 bases and V by 4 bases; bases with no gene match: 8. This CDR3 reads CASSNLAEVYNEQFF. CDR3 sequence (DNA): TGCGCCAGCAGCAACCTAGCGGAGGTTTACAATGAGCAGTTCTTC.

A remark on this clonotype: Being one base from a much bigger clone, this may be a read error. Because it lacks the conserved phenylalanine or tryptophan at the end, this CDR3 is likely a read error. The V call is TRBV4-3, the J call TRBJ1-1, with TRBD1 matching 7 bases. This CDR3 is 14 amino acids long. Unmatched junction bases numbered 12, after V lost 4 bases and J lost 10 bases. From germline, CDR1 is LGHNA and CDR2 YSLEER. The DNA of the CDR3 is TGCGCCAGCAGCCTGGGGAGGGGGCATAAAAGAGCTTTCTTA. The encoded protein is CASSLGRGHKRAFL.

This clonotype was seen more than once but under ten times. The chain combines TRBV28 with TRBJ1-4; 10 positions agree with TRBD1. Germline-derived CDR1 and CDR2 are MDHEN and SYDVKM. Trimming at V came to 4 bases and at J to 5 bases, leaving 10 bases not matched to a gene. CDR3 size: 17 residues. The CDR3 region has the DNA TGTGCCAGCAGTTCGTTATCATTGACAGGGGGCAATGAAAAACTGTTTTTT. This sequence encodes CASSSLSLTGGNEKLFF.

The gene calls are TRBV3-1 and TRBJ1-1; no clear D. Germline V lookup: CDR1 LGHDT, CDR2 YNNKEL (reference sequence). Trimming removed 6 bases at V and 7 bases at J, with 9 bases between. The CDR3 totals 11 residues. The CDR3 DNA is TGTGCCAGCAGTGTCGGTCGTGAAGCTTTCTTT. Translation: CASSVGREAFF.

This clonotype has just a few counts. This chain uses TRBV4-1 with TRBJ2-1; D unresolved. Germline CDR1 and CDR2: MGHRA and YSYEKL. The CDR3 totals 15 residues. V was cut by 1 base and J by 4 bases, with 11 bases left in between. The CDR3 DNA is TGCGCCAGCAGCCAAGTCCCCGGGCCATACAATGAGCAGTTCTTC. Protein sequence: CASSQVPGPYNEQFF.